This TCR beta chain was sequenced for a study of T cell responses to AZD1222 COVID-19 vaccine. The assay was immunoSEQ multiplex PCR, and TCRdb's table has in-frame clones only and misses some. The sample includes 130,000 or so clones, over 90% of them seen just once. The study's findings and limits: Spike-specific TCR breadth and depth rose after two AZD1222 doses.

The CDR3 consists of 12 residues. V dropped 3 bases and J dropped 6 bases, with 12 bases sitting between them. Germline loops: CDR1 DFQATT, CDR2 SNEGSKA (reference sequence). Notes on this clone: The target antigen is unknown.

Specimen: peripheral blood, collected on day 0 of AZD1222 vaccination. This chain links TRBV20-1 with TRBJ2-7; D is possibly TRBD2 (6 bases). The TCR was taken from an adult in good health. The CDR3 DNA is TGCAGTGCTAGTTTTGGGGGGAGCGAGCAGTACTTC. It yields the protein CSASFGGSEQYF.